A single sample gave rise to the 13 T cell receptor beta chains below, sequenced in a study of blood T cell repertoires in COVID-19. Repertoires were generated with immunoSEQ multiplex PCR, while TCRdb's copy carries only in-frame clones and drops some. The sample consists of fewer than 250,000 clones, 65% to 85% of them appearing once. The sequenced material came from peripheral blood. The receptors derive from a man between 50 and 59 years old with active or convalescent COVID-19.

The CDR3 nucleotides read TGCGCCAGCATTTCGGGTCTAGCGGGAAGCACAGATACGCAGTATTTT. Encoded protein: CASISGLAGSTDTQYF. The chain employs TRBV5-1 and TRBJ2-3; TRBD2 matches at 9 bases. V was clipped by 6 bases and J by 0 bases; unmatched bases: 8. This CDR3 has 16 amino acids. Germline-derived CDR1 and CDR2 are SGHRS and YFSETQ.

This clone is a singleton in its sample. V and J are TRBV7-2 and TRBJ2-1; 10 positions match TRBD2. Germline CDR1 is SGHTA and CDR2 is FQGNSA. Germline trimming cut 4 bases from V and 8 bases from J; bases unmatched to any gene: 17. There are 18 residues in the CDR3. CDR3 nucleotide sequence: TGTGCCAGCAGCTCCGGGAACGTAGCGGGGGGACGATTCGATGAGCAGTTCTTC. It encodes CASSSGNVAGGRFDEQFF.

The rearrangement uses TRBV6-6 and TRBJ1-3, with D maybe TRBD1 (6 bases). This CDR3 comprises 13 residues. V shed 4 bases and J shed 6 bases, with 10 bases lying between them. CDR1 MNHNY and CDR2 SVGAGI come from the germline V gene (reference sequence). CDR3 sequence (DNA): TGTGCCAGCAGTTTCGCAGGGGAAAACACCATATATTTT. Amino acid sequence: CASSFAGENTIYF.

This chain joins TRBV11-2 and TRBJ2-5; no clear D gene. Trimming pared 1 base from V and 5 bases from J, leaving 11 bases between. In germline, CDR1 is SGHAT, CDR2 FQNNGV. This CDR3 has 14 amino acids. CDR3 in DNA: TGTGCCAGCAGCTTAGTTTCCCGGTTGGAGACCCAGTACTTC. This gives the protein CASSLVSRLETQYF.

V usage is TRBV29-1 and J usage is TRBJ1-4; D gene ambiguous. Germline-derived CDR1 and CDR2 are SQVTM and ANQGSEA. The CDR3 runs 11 residues. Trimming left V 2 bases short and J 5 bases short, with 3 bases between. Here the CDR3 reads CSVEQNEKLFF. The CDR3 DNA follows: TGCAGCGTTGAACAAAATGAAAAACTGTTTTTT.

The J gene is TRBJ2-3, the V gene TRBV6-4; 12 bases match TRBD2. Trimming took 1 base from V and 5 from J; bases not matched to a gene: 4. The CDR3 extends over 16 amino acids. Germline CDR1 MRHNA, CDR2 SNTAGT. The DNA of the CDR3 is TGTGCCAGCAGTGACTTTTGGACTAGCGGGAAAGATACGCAGTATTTT. It yields the protein CASSDFWTSGKDTQYF.

The chain links TRBV2 to TRBJ2-3, with 7 bases lining up with TRBD1. The germline gives CDR1 SNHLY, CDR2 FYNNEI. The CDR3 loop spans 14 amino acids. V shed 6 bases and J 3 bases; nucleotides not matched to a gene: 6. CDR3 coding DNA: TGTGCCAGCAGGGTTAGGGGGCGGACAGATACGCAGTATTTT. Translating gives CASRVRGRTDTQYF.

The V gene is TRBV15, the J gene TRBJ2-7; D ambiguous. The CDR3 loop spans 14 amino acids. The ends were cut back, 5 bases at V and 0 bases at J, with 11 bases in the middle. Germline loops: CDR1 LNHNV, CDR2 YYDKDF (reference sequence). The DNA of the CDR3 is TGTGCCACCAGCCCCCGACTGAACTCCTACGAGCAGTACTTC. Residues: CATSPRLNSYEQYF.

This clone is termed medium-sized. This sequence joins TRBV18 and TRBJ1-2; TRBD1 aligns across 8 bases. The CDR3 extends over 14 amino acids. Germline CDR1 KGHSH, CDR2 LQKENI. J lost 4 bases, V lost 3 bases, and 4 bases had no gene match. This chain's CDR3 is CASSPGTGFYGYTF. DNA for the CDR3: TGTGCCAGCTCACCCGGGACAGGTTTCTATGGCTACACCTTC.

V gene TRBV2 combines with J gene TRBJ1-3; D perhaps matches TRBD1 (5 bases). V was pared by 6 bases and J by 2 bases, with 14 bases between. The CDR3 length is 15 residues. Germline V gives CDR1 SNHLY, CDR2 FYNNEI. Here the CDR3 DNA reads TGTGCCAGCAGGCCGTGGGGCAGGGCTGGAAACACCATATATTTT. Amino acid sequence: CASRPWGRAGNTIYF.

V and J are TRBV19 and TRBJ2-3; D possibly corresponds to TRBD1 (5 bases). Germline loops: CDR1 LNHDA, CDR2 SQIVND (reference sequence). The CDR3 runs to 14 residues. Trimming pared 1 base from V and 2 bases from J, leaving 7 bases between. Here the CDR3 DNA reads TGTGCCAGTAGTATAGGACAGTACACAGATACGCAGTATTTT. This translates into CASSIGQYTDTQYF. The full variable domain, rest sourced from reference TRBV19 and TRBJ2-3, is DGGITQSPKYLFRKEGQNVTLSCEQNLNHDAMYWYRQDPGQGLRLIYYSQIVNDFQKGDIAEGYSVSREKKESFPLTVTSAQKNPTAFYLCASSIGQYTDTQYFGPGTRLTVL.

This clone appeared a single time. The chain employs TRBV9 and TRBJ1-2; D gene uncertain. Per germline, CDR1 SGDLS and CDR2 YYNGEE. This CDR3 contains 12 residues. With 0 bases removed from V and 3 bases from J, the gap between germline ends came to 3 bases. The CDR3 region is CASSVADYGYTF. In DNA, the CDR3 is TGTGCCAGCAGCGTAGCAGACTATGGCTACACCTTC.

The chain links TRBV4-2 to TRBJ2-7, with TRBD1 identical over 7 bases. CDR1 and CDR2 from the germline V gene are LGHNA and YNFKEQ. Germline trimming cut 4 bases from V and 3 bases from J; bases unmatched to any gene: 21. The CDR3 has 19 amino acids. CDR3 DNA: TGTGCCAGCAGCCTGGGCGCCGGGACGGAGGCTCAGGGGGACTACGAGCAGTACTTC. Its translation: CASSLGAGTEAQGDYEQYF.